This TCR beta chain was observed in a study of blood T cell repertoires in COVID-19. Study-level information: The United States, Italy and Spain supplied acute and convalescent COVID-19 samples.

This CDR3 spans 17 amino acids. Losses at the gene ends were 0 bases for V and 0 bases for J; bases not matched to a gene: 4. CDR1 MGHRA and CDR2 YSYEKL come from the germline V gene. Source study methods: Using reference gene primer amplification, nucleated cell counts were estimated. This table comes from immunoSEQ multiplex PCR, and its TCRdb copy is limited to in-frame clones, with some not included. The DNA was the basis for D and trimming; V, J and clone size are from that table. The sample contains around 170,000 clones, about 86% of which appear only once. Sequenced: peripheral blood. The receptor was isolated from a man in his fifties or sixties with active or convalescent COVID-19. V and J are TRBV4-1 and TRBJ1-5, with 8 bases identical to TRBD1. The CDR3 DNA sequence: TGCGCCAGCAGCCAAGACGGGACAGGATATAGCAATCAGCCCCAGCATTTT. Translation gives CASSQDGTGYSNQPQHF.